This T cell receptor beta chain was retrieved from a study of blood T cell repertoires in COVID-19. Profiled with immunoSEQ multiplex PCR; TCRdb holds only in-frame clones, not every one. The repertoire holds approximately 170,000 clones, approximately 90% seen once, with around 5% in the top ten. Trimming stripped 1 base from V and 3 bases from J, with 4 bases between. There are 12 residues in the CDR3. Germline V lookup: CDR1 LGHDT, CDR2 YNNKEL (reference sequence). The chain combines TRBV3-1 (or the pseudogene TRBV3-2) with TRBJ2-7, with D uncertain. This TCR derives from a man aged 18-30 years with COVID-19, enrolled during active disease. Sequencing was performed on peripheral blood. Here the CDR3 reads CASSQVFYEQYF. CDR3 nucleotide sequence: TGTGCCAGCAGCCAAGTCTTCTACGAGCAGTACTTC.